This T cell receptor (beta chain) derives from a study of blood T cell repertoires in COVID-19. Only in-frame clones appear in the TCRdb table, and some are missing; sequencing was by immunoSEQ multiplex PCR. The sample holds over 70,000 clones, 65% to 85% seen once. This CDR3 is 12 amino acids long. J lost 7 bases, V lost 7 bases, and 5 bases had no gene match. Per the germline V gene, CDR1 is GTSNPN and CDR2 is SVGIG (reference sequence). V and J are TRBV30 and TRBJ2-2; TRBD1 matches at 8 bases. Sequencing was done on a sample of peripheral blood. This sequence was found in a man aged 65 to 85 with active or convalescent COVID-19. The DNA for the CDR3 is TGTGCCTTTGACAGGGGTGGCGGGGAGCTGTTTTTT. It encodes CAFDRGGGELFF.